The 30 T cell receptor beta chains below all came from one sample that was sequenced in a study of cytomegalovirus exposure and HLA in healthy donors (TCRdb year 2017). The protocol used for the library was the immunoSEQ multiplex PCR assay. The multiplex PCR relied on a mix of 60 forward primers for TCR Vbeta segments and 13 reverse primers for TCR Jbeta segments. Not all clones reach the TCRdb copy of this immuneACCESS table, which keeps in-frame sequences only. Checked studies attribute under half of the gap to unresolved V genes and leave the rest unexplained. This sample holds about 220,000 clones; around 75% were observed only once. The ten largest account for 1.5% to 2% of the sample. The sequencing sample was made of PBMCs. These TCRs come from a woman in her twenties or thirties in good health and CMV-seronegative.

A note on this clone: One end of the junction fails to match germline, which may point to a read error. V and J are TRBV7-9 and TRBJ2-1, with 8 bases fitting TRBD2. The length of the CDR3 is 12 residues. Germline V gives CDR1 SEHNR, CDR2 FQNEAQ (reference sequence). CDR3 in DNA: TGTTCCAGTCGGGAGGGGGGCGATGAGCAGTTCTTC. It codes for CSSREGGDEQFF. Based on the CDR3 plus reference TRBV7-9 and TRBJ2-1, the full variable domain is DTGVSQNPRHKITKRGQNVTFRCDPISEHNRLYWYRQTLGQGPEFLTYFQNEAQLEKSRLLSDRFSAERPKGSFSTLEIQRTEQGDSAMYLCSSREGGDEQFFGPGTRLTVL.

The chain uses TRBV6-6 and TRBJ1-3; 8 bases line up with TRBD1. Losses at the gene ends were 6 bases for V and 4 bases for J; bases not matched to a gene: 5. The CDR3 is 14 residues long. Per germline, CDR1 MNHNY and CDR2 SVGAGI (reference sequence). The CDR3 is CASRDRVWGNTIYF. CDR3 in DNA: TGTGCCAGCAGGGACAGGGTATGGGGAAACACCATATATTTT.

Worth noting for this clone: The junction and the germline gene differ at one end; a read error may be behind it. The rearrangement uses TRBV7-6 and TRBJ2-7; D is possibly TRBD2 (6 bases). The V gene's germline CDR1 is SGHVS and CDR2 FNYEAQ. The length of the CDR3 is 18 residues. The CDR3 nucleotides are TGTGCCATCAGCTTATTCCCGCCGGGGGAGCATTTCGCGTACGAGCAGTACTTC. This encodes CAISLFPPGEHFAYEQYF.

In DNA, the CDR3 is TGTGCCAGCAGTGGGGGAGGATTGGGGACTGAAGCTTTCTTT. Amino acid sequence: CASSGGGLGTEAFF. The chain carries TRBV6-1 and TRBJ1-1; no clear D. The CDR3 extends over 14 amino acids. Trimming took 4 bases from V and 5 from J, leaving 14 bases between them. Per germline, CDR1 MNHNS and CDR2 SASEGT.

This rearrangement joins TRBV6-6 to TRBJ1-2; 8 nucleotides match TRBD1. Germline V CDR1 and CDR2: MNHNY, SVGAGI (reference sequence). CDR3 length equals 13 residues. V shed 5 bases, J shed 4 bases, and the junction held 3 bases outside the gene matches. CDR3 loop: CASSNRGAYGYTF. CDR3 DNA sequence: TGTGCCAGCAGTAACAGGGGGGCCTATGGCTACACCTTC.

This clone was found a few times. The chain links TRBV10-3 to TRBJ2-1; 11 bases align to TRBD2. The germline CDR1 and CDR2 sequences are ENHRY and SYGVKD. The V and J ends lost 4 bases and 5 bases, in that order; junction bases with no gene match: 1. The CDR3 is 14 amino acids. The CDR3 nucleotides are TGTGCCATCAGTGTACTAGCGGGAGACAATGAGCAGTTCTTC. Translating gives CAISVLAGDNEQFF.

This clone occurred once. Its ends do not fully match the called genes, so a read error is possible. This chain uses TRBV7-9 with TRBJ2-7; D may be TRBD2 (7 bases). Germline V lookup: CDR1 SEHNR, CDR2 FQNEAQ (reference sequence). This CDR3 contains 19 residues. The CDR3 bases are TGTTCCAGCAGCTTAGAGGGGGGGACTGGGCATCCCCAGGGATCCGAGCAGTACTTC. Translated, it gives CSSSLEGGTGHPQGSEQYF.

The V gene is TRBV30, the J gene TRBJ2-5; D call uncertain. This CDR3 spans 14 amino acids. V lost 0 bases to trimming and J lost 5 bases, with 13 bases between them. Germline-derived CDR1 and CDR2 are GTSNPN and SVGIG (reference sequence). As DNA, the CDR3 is TGTGCCTGGAGTGTACGTGGGCTTCGGGAGACCCAGTACTTC. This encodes CAWSVRGLRETQYF.

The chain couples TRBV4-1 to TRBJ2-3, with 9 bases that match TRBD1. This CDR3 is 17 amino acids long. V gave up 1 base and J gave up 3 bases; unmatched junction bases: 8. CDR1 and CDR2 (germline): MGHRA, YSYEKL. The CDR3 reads CASSQVRGQGVTDTQYF. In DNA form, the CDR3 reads TGCGCCAGCAGCCAAGTGAGGGGACAGGGAGTTACAGATACGCAGTATTTT.

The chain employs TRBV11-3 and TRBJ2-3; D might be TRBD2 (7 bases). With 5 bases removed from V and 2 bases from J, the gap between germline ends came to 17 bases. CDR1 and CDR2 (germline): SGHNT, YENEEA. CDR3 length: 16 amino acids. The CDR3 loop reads CASSPQGGVSTDTQYF. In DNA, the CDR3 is TGTGCCAGCAGCCCCCAAGGGGGGGTTTCCACAGATACGCAGTATTTT.

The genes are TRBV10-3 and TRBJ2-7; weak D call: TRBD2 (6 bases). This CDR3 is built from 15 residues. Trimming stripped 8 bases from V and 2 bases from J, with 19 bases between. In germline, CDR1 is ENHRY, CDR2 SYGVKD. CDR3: CAIRRASELPYEQYF. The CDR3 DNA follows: TGTGCCATCCGGAGGGCTAGCGAGTTACCCTACGAGCAGTACTTC.

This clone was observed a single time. The CDR3 spells CASRGPLTYTDTQYF. CDR3 bases: TGTGCCAGCAGGGGGCCCCTAACTTACACAGATACGCAGTATTTT. The chain joins TRBV2 to TRBJ2-3; tentatively, D is TRBD1 (5 bases). The CDR3 consists of 15 residues. The germline V and J ends were trimmed by 6 bases and 2 bases, with 15 bases remaining between them. The germline V gene has CDR1 SNHLY and CDR2 FYNNEI.

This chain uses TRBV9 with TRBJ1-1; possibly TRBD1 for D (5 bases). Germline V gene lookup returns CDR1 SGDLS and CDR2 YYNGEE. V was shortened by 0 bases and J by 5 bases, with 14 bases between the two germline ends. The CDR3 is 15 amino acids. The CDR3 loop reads CASSVGPGGYTEAFF. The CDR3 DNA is TGTGCCAGCAGCGTAGGTCCGGGGGGATATACTGAAGCTTTCTTT.

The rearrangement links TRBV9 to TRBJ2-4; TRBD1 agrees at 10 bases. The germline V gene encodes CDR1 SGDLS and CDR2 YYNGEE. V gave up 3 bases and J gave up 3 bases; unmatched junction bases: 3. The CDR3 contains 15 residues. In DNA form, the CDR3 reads TGTGCCAGCAGCGGTGGGACAGGGGACAAAAACATTCAGTACTTC. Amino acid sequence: CASSGGTGDKNIQYF.

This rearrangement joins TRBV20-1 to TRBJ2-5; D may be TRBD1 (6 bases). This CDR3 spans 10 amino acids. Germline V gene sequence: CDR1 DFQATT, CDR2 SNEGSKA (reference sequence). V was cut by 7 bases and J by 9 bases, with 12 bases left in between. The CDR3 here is CSVLRGSQYF. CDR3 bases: TGCAGTGTACTAAGGGGGTCCCAGTACTTC.

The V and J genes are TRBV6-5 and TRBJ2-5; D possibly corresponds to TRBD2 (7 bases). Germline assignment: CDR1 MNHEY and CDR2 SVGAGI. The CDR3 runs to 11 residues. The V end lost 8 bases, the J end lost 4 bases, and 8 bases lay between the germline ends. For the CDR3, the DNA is TGTGCCAGCGGGGGGGCAGAGACCCAGTACTTC. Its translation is CASGGAETQYF.

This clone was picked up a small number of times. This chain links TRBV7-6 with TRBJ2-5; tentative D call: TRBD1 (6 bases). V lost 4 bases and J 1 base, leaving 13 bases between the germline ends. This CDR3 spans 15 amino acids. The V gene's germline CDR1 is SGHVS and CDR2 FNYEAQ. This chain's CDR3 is CASSSHRDRQETQYF. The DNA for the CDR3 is TGTGCCAGCAGCTCCCACAGGGATCGCCAAGAGACCCAGTACTTC.

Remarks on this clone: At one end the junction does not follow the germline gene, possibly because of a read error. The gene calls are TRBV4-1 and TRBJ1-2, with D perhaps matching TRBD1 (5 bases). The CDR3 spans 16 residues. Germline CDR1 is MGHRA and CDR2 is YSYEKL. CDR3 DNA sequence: TGCGCCAGCAGCCAAAGCTCGAGCGGGGCTAACTATGGCTCCACCTTC. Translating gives CASSQSSSGANYGSTF.

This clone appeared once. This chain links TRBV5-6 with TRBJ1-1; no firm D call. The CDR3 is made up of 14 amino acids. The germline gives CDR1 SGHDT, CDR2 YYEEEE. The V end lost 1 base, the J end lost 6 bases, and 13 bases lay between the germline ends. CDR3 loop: CASSLTGAGPEAFF. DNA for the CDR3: TGTGCCAGCAGCTTGACCGGAGCCGGTCCTGAAGCTTTCTTT.

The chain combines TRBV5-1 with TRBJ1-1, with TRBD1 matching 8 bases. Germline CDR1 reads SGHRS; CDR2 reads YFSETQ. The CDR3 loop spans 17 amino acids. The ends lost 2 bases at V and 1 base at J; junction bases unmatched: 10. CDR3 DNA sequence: TGCGCCAGCAGCTTCTACCCAGGGGGCAGTGGGAACACTGAAGCTTTCTTT. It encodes CASSFYPGGSGNTEAFF.

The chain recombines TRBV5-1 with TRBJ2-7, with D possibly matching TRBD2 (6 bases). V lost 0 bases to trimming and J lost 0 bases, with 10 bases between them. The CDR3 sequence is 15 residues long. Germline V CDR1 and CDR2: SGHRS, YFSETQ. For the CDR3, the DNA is TGCGCCAGCAGCTTGGACGGGGGTAGCTCCTACGAGCAGTACTTC. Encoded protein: CASSLDGGSSYEQYF.

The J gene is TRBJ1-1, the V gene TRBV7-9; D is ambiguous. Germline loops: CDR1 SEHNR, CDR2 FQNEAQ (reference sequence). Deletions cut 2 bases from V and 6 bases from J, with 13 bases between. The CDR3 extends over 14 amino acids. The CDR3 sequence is CASSLNEGRAEAFF. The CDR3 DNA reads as TGTGCCAGCAGCTTAAATGAGGGCCGGGCTGAAGCTTTCTTT.

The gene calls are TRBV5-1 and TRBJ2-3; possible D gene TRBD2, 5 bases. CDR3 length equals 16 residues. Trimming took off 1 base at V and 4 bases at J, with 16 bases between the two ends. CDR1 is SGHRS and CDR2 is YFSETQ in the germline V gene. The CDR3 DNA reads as TGCGCCAGCAGCTTGTACGCGGGTAAAGTGTCAGATACGCAGTATTTT. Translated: CASSLYAGKVSDTQYF.

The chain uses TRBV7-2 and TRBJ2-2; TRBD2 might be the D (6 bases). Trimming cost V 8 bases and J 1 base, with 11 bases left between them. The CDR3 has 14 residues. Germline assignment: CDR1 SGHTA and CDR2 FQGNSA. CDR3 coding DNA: TGTGCCAGCGCCGGACTACTGAACACCGGGGAGCTGTTTTTT. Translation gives CASAGLLNTGELFF.

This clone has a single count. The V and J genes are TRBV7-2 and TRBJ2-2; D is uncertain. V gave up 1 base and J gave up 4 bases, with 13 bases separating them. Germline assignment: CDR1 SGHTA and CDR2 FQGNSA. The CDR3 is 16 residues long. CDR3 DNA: TGTGCCAGCAGCTTAGAGGCGTCGTCGGGCACCGGGGAGCTGTTTTTT. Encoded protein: CASSLEASSGTGELFF.

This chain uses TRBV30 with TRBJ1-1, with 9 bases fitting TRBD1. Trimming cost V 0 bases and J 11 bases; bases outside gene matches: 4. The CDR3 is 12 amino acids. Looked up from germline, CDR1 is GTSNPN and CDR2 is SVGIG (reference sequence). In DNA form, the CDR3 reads TGTGCCTGGAGTGTAGGGGACAGGGCGGCTTTCTTT. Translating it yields CAWSVGDRAAFF.

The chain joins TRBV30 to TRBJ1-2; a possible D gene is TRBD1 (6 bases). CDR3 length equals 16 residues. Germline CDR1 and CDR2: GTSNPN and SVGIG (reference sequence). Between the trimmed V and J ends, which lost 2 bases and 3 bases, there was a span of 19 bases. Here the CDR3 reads CAWSPGGAADHYGYTF. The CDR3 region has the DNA TGTGCCTGGAGTCCGGGGGGCGCGGCCGACCACTATGGCTACACCTTC.

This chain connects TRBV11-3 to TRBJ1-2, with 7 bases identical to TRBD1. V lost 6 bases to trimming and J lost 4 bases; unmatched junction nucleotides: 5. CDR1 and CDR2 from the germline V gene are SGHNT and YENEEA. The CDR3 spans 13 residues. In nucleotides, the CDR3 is TGTGCCAGCAGTCACAGGGGAAGCTATGGCTACACCTTC. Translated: CASSHRGSYGYTF.

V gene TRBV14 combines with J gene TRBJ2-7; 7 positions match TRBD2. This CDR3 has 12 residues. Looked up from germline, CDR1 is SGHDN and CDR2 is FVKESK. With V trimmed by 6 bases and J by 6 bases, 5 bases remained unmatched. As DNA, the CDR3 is TGTGCCAGCAGTTGGGGAGGGGCCGAGCAGTACTTC. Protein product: CASSWGGAEQYF.

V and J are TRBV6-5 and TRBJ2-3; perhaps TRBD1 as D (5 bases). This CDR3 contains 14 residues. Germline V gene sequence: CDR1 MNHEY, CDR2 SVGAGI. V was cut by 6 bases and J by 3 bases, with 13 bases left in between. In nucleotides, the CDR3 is TGTGCCAGCAGGCGGCAGGGCTTAACAGATACGCAGTATTTT. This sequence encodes CASRRQGLTDTQYF.